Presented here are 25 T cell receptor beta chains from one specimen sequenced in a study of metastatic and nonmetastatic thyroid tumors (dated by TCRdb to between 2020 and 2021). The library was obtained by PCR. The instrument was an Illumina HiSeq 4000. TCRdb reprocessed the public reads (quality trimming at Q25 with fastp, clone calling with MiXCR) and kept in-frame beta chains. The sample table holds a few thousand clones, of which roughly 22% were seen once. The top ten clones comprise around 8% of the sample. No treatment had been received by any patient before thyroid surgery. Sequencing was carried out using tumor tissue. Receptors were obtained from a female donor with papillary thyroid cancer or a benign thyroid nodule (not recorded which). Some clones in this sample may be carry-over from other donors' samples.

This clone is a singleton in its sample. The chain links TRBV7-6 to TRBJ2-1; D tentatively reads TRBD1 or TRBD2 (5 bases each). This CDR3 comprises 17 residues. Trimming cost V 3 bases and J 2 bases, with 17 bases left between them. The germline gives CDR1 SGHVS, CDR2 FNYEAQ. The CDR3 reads CASSFTTGDVPYNEQFF. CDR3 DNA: TGTGCCAGCAGCTTCACGACTGGGGACGTACCCTACAATGAGCAGTTCTTC. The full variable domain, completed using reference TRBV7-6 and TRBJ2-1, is GAGVSQSPRYKVTKRGQDVALRCDPISGHVSLYWYRQALGQGPEFLTYFNYEAQQDKSGLPNDRFSAERPEGSISTLTIQRTEQRDSAMYRCASSFTTGDVPYNEQFFGPGTRLTVL.

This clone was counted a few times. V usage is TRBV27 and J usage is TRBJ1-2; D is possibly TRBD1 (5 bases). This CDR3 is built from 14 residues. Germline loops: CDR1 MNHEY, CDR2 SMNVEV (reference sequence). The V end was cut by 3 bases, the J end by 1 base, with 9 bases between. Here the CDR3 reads CASSFDSVNYGYTF. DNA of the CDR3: TGTGCCAGCAGTTTTGACAGTGTTAACTATGGCTACACCTTC.

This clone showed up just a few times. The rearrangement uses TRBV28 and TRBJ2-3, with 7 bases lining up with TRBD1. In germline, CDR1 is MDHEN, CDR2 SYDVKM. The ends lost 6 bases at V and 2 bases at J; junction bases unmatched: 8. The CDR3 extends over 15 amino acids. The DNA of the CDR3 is TGTGCCAGCAGGCCATGGGACAGACTCACAGATACGCAGTATTTT. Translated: CASRPWDRLTDTQYF.

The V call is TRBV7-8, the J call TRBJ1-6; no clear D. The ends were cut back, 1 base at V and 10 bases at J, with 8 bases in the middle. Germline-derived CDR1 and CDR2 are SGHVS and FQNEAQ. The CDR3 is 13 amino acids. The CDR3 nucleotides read TGTGCCAGCAGCTTAGACCGAAGGTCACCCCTCCACTTT. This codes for CASSLDRRSPLHF.

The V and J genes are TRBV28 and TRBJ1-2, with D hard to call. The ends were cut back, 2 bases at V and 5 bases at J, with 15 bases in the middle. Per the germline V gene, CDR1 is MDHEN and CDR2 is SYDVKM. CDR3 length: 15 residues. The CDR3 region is CASSLMSPPLYGYTF. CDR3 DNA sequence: TGTGCCAGCAGTTTAATGAGCCCCCCACTATATGGCTACACCTTC.

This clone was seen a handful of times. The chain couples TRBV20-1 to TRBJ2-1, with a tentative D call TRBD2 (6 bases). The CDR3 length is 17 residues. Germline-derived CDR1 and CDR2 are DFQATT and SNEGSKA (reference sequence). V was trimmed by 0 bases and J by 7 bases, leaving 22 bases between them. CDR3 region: CSARDRGWRVGRNEQFF. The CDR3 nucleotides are TGCAGTGCTAGAGATCGGGGCTGGAGGGTGGGTAGGAATGAGCAGTTCTTC.

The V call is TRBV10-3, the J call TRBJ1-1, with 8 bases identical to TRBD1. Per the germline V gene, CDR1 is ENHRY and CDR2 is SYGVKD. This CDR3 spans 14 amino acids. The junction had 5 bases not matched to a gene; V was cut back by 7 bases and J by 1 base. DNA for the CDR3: TGTGCCATCACCCCAGGGGGCGGGAACACTGAAGCTTTCTTT. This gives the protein CAITPGGGNTEAFF.

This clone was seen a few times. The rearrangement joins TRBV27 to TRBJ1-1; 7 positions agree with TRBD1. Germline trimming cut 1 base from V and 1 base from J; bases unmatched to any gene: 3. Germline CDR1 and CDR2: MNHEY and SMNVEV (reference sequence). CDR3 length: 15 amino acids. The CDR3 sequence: CASSLYRTGNTEAFF. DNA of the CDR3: TGTGCCAGCAGTTTATACCGGACAGGGAACACTGAAGCTTTCTTT.

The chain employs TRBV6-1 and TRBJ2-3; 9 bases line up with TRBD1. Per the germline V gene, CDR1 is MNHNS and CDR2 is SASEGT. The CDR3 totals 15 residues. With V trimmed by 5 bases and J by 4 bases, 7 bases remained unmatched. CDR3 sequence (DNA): TGTGCCAGCAGTCCCCCGGGACAGGGCGCAGATACGCAGTATTTT. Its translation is CASSPPGQGADTQYF.

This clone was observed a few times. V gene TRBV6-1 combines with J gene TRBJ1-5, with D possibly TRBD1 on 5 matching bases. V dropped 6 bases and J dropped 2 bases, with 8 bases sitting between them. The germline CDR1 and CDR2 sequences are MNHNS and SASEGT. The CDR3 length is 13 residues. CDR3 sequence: CASRRGGNQPQHF. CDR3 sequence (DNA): TGTGCCAGCAGGAGGGGTGGCAATCAGCCCCAGCATTTT.

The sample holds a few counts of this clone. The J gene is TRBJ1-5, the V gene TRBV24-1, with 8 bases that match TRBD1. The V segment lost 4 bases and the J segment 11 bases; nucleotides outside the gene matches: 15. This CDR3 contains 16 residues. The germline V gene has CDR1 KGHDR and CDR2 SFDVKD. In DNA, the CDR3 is TGTGCCACCAGTGAGAATCCTCAGGGGGCGCGGGAGACCCAGCATTTT. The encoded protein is CATSENPQGARETQHF.

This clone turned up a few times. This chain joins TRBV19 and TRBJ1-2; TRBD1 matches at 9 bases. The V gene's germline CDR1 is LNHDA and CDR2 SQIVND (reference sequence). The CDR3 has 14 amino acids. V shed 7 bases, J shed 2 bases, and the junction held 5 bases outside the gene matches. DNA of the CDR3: TGTGCCAGTACCAGGACAGGGGAAAACTATGGCTACACCTTC. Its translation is CASTRTGENYGYTF. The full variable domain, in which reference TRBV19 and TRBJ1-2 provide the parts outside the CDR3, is DGGITQSPKYLFRKEGQNVTLSCEQNLNHDAMYWYRQDPGQGLRLIYYSQIVNDFQKGDIAEGYSVSREKKESFPLTVTSAQKNPTAFYLCASTRTGENYGYTFGSGTRLTVV.

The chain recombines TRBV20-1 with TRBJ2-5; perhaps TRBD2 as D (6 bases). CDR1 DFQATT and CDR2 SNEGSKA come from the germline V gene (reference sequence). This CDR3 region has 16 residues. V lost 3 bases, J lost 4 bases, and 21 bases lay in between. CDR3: CSARGREVLTGETQYF. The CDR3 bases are TGCAGTGCTAGGGGCAGGGAGGTTCTGACTGGAGAGACCCAGTACTTC.

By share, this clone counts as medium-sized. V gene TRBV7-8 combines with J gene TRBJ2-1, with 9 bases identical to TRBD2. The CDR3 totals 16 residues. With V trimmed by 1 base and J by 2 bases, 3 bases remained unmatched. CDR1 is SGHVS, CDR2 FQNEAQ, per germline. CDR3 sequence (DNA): TGTGCCAGCAGCTTAGACCAGCGGGAGGCCTACAATGAGCAGTTCTTC. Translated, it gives CASSLDQREAYNEQFF.

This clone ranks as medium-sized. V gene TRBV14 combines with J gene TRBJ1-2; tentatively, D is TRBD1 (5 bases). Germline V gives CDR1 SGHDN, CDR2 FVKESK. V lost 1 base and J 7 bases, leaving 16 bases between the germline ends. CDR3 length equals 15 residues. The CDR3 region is CASSQVTGGRSGYTF. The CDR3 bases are TGTGCCAGCAGCCAAGTAACAGGTGGGAGGAGTGGCTACACCTTC.

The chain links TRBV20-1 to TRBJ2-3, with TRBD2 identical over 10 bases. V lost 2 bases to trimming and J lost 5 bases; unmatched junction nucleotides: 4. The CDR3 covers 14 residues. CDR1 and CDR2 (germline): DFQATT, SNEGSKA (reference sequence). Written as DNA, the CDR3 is TGCAGTGCTAGACTAGCGGGAGTAGGAGATACGCAGTATTTT. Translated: CSARLAGVGDTQYF.

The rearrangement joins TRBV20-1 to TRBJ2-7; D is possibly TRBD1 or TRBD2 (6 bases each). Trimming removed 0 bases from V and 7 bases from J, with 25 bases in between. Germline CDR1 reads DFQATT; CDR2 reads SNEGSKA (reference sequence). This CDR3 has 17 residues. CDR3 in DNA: TGCAGTGCTAGAGATCGTAGTCCTGGGGAACGAGGGGGGGAGCAGTACTTC. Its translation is CSARDRSPGERGGEQYF.

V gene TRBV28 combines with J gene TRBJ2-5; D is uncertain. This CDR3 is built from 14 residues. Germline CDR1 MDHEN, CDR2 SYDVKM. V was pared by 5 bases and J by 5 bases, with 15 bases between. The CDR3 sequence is CASSHDGGGETQYF. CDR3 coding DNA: TGTGCCAGCAGTCACGACGGTGGTGGGGAGACCCAGTACTTC.

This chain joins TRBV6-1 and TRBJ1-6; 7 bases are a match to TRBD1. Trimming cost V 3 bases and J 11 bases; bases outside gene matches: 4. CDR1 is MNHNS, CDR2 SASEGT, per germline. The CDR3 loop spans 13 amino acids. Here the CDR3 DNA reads TGTGCCAGCAGTGAGACAGGGAGTACACCCCTCCACTTT. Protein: CASSETGSTPLHF.

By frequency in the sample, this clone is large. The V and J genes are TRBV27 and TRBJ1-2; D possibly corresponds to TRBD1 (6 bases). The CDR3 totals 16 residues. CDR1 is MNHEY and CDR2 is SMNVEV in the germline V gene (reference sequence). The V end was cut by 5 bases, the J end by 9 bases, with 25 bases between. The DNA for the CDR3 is TGTGCCAGCAGTCTCCTAGTGGAGGGGGGGATAAAAAGCTACACCTTC. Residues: CASSLLVEGGIKSYTF.

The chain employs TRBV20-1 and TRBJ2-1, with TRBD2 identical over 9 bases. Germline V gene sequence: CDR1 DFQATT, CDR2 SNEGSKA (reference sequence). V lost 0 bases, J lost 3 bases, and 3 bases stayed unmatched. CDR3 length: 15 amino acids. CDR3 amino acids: CSARDIAGDYNEQFF. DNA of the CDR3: TGCAGTGCTAGAGATATAGCGGGAGACTACAATGAGCAGTTCTTC.

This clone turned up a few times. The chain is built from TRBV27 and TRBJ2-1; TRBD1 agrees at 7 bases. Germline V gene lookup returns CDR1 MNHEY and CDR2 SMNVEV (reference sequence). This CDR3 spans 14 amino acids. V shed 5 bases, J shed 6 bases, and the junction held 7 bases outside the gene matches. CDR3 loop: CASSRRTGTNEQFF. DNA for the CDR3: TGTGCCAGCAGTCGGCGGACAGGAACCAATGAGCAGTTCTTC.

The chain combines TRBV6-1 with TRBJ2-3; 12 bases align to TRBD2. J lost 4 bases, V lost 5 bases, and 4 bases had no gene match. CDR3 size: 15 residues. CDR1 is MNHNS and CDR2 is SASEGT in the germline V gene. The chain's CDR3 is CASSRLAGASDTQYF. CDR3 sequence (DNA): TGTGCCAGCAGTCGACTAGCGGGGGCTTCAGATACGCAGTATTTT.

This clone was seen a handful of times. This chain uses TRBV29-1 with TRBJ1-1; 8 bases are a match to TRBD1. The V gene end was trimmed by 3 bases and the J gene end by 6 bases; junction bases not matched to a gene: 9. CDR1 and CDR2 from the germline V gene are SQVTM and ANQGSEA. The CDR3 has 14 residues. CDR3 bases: TGCAGCGTTGACCAGGGGGCGCGTAACTCTGAAGCTTTCTTT. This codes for CSVDQGARNSEAFF.

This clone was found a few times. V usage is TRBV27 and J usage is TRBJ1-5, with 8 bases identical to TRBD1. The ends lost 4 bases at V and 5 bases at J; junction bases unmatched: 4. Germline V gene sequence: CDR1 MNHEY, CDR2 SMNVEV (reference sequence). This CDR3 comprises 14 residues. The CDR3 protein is CASSSTGEDQPQHF. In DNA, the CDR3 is TGTGCCAGCAGTTCGACAGGGGAAGATCAGCCCCAGCATTTT.